The next 20 T cell receptor beta chains were all read from a single sample in a study of response to subunit inactivated influenza vaccine. A single record per CDR3 protein comes from TCRdb applying MiXCR to the RT-PCR reads. The data hold more than 600,000 distinct CDR3 sequences, with approximately 17% observed a single time. The specimen was PBMCs from blood, collected around 5 days after vaccination. The receptors shown here come from a man aged 50 to 59 who received an inactivated influenza vaccine.

This clonotype was seen a handful of times. The V call is TRBV4-2, the J call TRBJ2-7; TRBD2 aligns across 7 bases. J lost 2 bases, V lost 1 base, and 11 bases had no gene match. From germline, CDR1 is LGHNA and CDR2 YNFKEQ. CDR3 size: 17 residues. CDR3 sequence: CASSQAVASGSPYEQYF. DNA for the CDR3: TGTGCCAGCAGCCAAGCCGTAGCTAGCGGCTCTCCCTACGAGCAGTACTTC.

This clonotype has just a few counts. The rearrangement joins TRBV4-3 to TRBJ1-1; D gene ambiguous. The germline V gene encodes CDR1 LGHNA and CDR2 YSLEER. The CDR3 length is 13 residues. Trimming shortened V by 1 base and J by 4 bases, and 7 bases separated the two germline ends. For the CDR3, the DNA is TGCGCCAGCAGCCAAGCACAGATCACTGAAGCTTTCTTT. It encodes CASSQAQITEAFF.

V is TRBV3-1 and J is TRBJ1-1; D is uncertain. V lost 2 bases and J lost 4, with 11 bases in between. CDR3 length equals 14 residues. Germline values: CDR1 LGHDT, CDR2 YNNKEL (reference sequence). This chain's CDR3 is CASSQSGRTTEAFF. In DNA, the CDR3 is TGTGCCAGCAGCCAATCGGGTCGGACCACTGAAGCTTTCTTT.

This clonotype has ten or more counts. The chain uses TRBV15 and TRBJ2-2; maybe TRBD2 (5 bases). The length of the CDR3 is 15 residues. The V gene lost 2 bases and the J gene lost 5 bases, with 12 bases spanning the gap. Germline-derived CDR1 and CDR2 are LNHNV and YYDKDF (reference sequence). In DNA, the CDR3 is TGTGCCACCAGCAGACGAGGGTTTGGGACCGGGGAGCTGTTTTTT. It specifies CATSRRGFGTGELFF.

The CDR3 is CATSSYTGTGGYEQYF. The DNA for the CDR3 is TGTGCCACCAGCAGCTACACCGGGACAGGGGGCTACGAGCAGTACTTC. The chain joins TRBV15 to TRBJ2-7, with 11 bases that match TRBD1. Germline CDR1 reads LNHNV; CDR2 reads YYDKDF (reference sequence). Trimming took 3 bases from V and 3 from J; bases not matched to a gene: 7. This CDR3 is built from 16 residues.

The CDR3 spells CASRKDRVGQPQHF. The DNA of the CDR3 is TGTGCCAGCAGAAAGGACAGGGTTGGCCAGCCCCAGCATTTT. This chain links TRBV12-3 or TRBV12-4 with TRBJ1-5, with 8 bases matching TRBD1. CDR3 length: 14 amino acids. V lost 6 bases and J lost 7; bases outside the gene matches: 8.

The chain's CDR3 is CASRWAGGADTQYF. CDR3 coding DNA: TGTGCCAGCAGATGGGCAGGGGGCGCAGATACGCAGTATTTT. The genes are TRBV12-3 or TRBV12-4 and TRBJ2-3; 8 nucleotides align to TRBD1. The CDR3 spans 14 residues. Unmatched junction bases numbered 6, after V lost 6 bases and J lost 4 bases.

The V gene is TRBV5-1, the J gene TRBJ2-5; D is undetermined. This CDR3 has 16 amino acids. Germline CDR1 SGHRS, CDR2 YFSETQ. V dropped 4 bases and J dropped 2 bases, with 18 bases sitting between them. This CDR3 is CASSPARSGLQETQYF. CDR3 nucleotides: TGCGCCAGCAGCCCCGCCAGGTCGGGTTTGCAAGAGACCCAGTACTTC.

This clonotype has more than one count but fewer than ten. J is TRBJ1-1 and V is TRBV15, with D possibly being TRBD1 (6 bases). Germline CDR1 LNHNV, CDR2 YYDKDF (reference sequence). V dropped 5 bases and J dropped 3 bases, with 10 bases sitting between them. This CDR3 contains 13 residues. The CDR3: CATSLYRDTEAFF. CDR3 bases: TGTGCCACCAGCCTTTACAGGGACACTGAAGCTTTCTTT.

This rearrangement joins TRBV20-1 to TRBJ2-1; TRBD2 agrees at 9 bases. Trimming removed 3 bases from V and 5 bases from J; junction bases left unmatched: 5. This CDR3 is 14 amino acids long. The germline gives CDR1 DFQATT, CDR2 SNEGSKA (reference sequence). The CDR3 sequence is CSASMAGGNNEQFF. DNA of the CDR3: TGCAGTGCTAGCATGGCGGGGGGGAACAATGAGCAGTTCTTC.

This clonotype turned up a few times. This chain links TRBV7-8 with TRBJ2-7; possibly TRBD2 for D (7 bases). The CDR3 is made up of 15 amino acids. Trimming left V 8 bases short and J 0 bases short, with 17 bases between. Germline assignment: CDR1 SGHVS and CDR2 FQNEAQ. CDR3 in DNA: TGTGCCAGCGAGGGGGGGAGGTCCCGCTCCTACGAGCAGTACTTC. Translating it yields CASEGGRSRSYEQYF.

This clonotype was detected only a few times. This sequence joins TRBV7-2 and TRBJ1-5; D is unresolved. The CDR3 has 13 amino acids. The V end was cut by 5 bases, the J end by 0 bases, with 5 bases between. Germline CDR1 reads SGHTA; CDR2 reads FQGNSA. CDR3 in DNA: TGTGCCAGCAGCCAGTATAGCAATCAGCCCCAGCATTTT. Translation: CASSQYSNQPQHF.

This clonotype was recorded many times. V gene TRBV12-3 or TRBV12-4 combines with J gene TRBJ2-4; the D gene could be TRBD1 or TRBD2 (5 bases each). The CDR3 length is 14 residues. The germline V and J ends were trimmed by 5 bases and 8 bases, with 16 bases remaining between them. CDR3 sequence reads: CASSPGAWWDIQYF. The CDR3 DNA is TGTGCCAGCAGTCCCGGGGCCTGGTGGGACATTCAGTACTTC.

This clonotype was detected a few times. The gene calls are TRBV20-1 and TRBJ2-5; TRBD1 aligns across 8 bases. In germline, CDR1 is DFQATT, CDR2 SNEGSKA (reference sequence). The CDR3 has 15 amino acids. Germline trimming cut 4 bases from V and 2 bases from J; bases unmatched to any gene: 9. CDR3 coding DNA: TGCAGTGCTAAAGGACAGGGAGGTCGGCAAGAGACCCAGTACTTC. It encodes CSAKGQGGRQETQYF.

This clonotype was seen at least ten times. The V gene is TRBV29-1, the J gene TRBJ2-1; TRBD2 matches at 12 bases. CDR1 and CDR2 (germline): SQVTM, ANQGSEA. J was trimmed by 15 bases and V by 0 bases; bases with no gene match: 0. CDR3 length: 11 residues. The CDR3 region is CSVEEGLAGFF. The CDR3 nucleotides read TGCAGCGTTGAAGAGGGACTAGCGGGGTTCTTC.

This clonotype appeared a few times. V and J are TRBV7-9 and TRBJ2-3, with unresolved D. This CDR3 region has 12 residues. Trimming removed 6 bases at V and 0 bases at J, with 4 bases between. Germline V CDR1 and CDR2: SEHNR, FQNEAQ (reference sequence). CDR3 bases: TGTGCCAGCAGACAGAGCACAGATACGCAGTATTTT. Translation: CASRQSTDTQYF.

The V and J genes are TRBV6-2 or TRBV6-3 and TRBJ2-5; D is unresolved. This CDR3 has 14 amino acids. V was clipped by 5 bases and J by 3 bases, with 13 bases between them. Germline CDR1 reads MNHEY; CDR2 reads SVGEGT. The CDR3 DNA reads as TGTGCCAGCAGTCGGGTGGAACTAAAAGAGACCCAGTACTTC. Amino acids: CASSRVELKETQYF.

This clonotype was detected only a few times. The chain carries TRBV20-1 and TRBJ2-7, with 10 bases lining up with TRBD2. V lost 0 bases and J lost 0; bases outside the gene matches: 5. From germline, CDR1 is DFQATT and CDR2 SNEGSKA (reference sequence). This CDR3 is built from 16 residues. As DNA, the CDR3 is TGCAGTGCTAGAGATCAAGGACTAGCGGTCTCCTACGAGCAGTACTTC. Amino acid sequence: CSARDQGLAVSYEQYF.

This clonotype has more than one count but fewer than ten. This rearrangement joins TRBV28 to TRBJ1-1; D is uncertain. The germline V gene has CDR1 MDHEN and CDR2 SYDVKM. The CDR3 contains 14 residues. Trimming removed 6 bases at V and 4 bases at J, with 15 bases between. The CDR3 DNA sequence: TGTGCCAGCAGCCTAATATCGGGAGCCACTGAAGCTTTCTTT. Translating it yields CASSLISGATEAFF. Filled out from reference TRBV28 and TRBJ1-1, the complete variable domain reads DVKVTQSSRYLVKRTGEKVFLECVQDMDHENMFWYRQDPGLGLRLIYFSYDVKMKEKGDIPEGYSVSREKKERFSLILESASTNQTSMYLCASSLISGATEAFFGQGTRLTVV.

This clonotype was seen only a few times. The chain has TRBV4-3 and TRBJ2-3; D possibly corresponds to TRBD1 (5 bases). The germline gives CDR1 LGHNA, CDR2 YSLEER. The CDR3 runs to 16 residues. V was pared by 1 base and J by 5 bases, with 16 bases between. The CDR3 bases are TGCGCCAGCAGCCAAGGATACAGGAAATTAGTAGATACGCAGTATTTT. It encodes CASSQGYRKLVDTQYF.